Below are 20 T cell receptor beta chains sequenced from a single sample in a study of cytomegalovirus exposure and HLA in healthy donors. The PCR used 60 Vbeta and 13 Jbeta primers. Assay: immunoSEQ multiplex PCR; the TCRdb copy retains only in-frame clones and omits some. The table has tens of thousands of clones, 72% seen once. Sequencing was performed on PBMCs. Source of these receptors: a woman aged 40 to 55 in good health and CMV-seropositive.

This clone has only one observation. The chain carries TRBV18 and TRBJ2-1; 7 nucleotides agree with TRBD2. Germline V gene sequence: CDR1 KGHSH, CDR2 LQKENI. The CDR3 totals 15 residues. J was trimmed by 2 bases and V by 3 bases; bases with no gene match: 4. The CDR3 region is CASSPYAGAYNEQFF. The CDR3 DNA is TGTGCCAGCTCACCGTACGCGGGGGCCTACAATGAGCAGTTCTTC. Together with reference TRBV18 and TRBJ2-1, the CDR3 gives the full variable domain: NAGVMQNPRHLVRRRGQEARLRCSPMKGHSHVYWYRQLPEEGLKFMVYLQKENIIDESGMPKERFSAEFPKEGPSILRIQQVVRGDSAAYFCASSPYAGAYNEQFFGPGTRLTVL.

The chain carries TRBV20-1 and TRBJ2-1; D is uncertain. The CDR3 totals 11 residues. Germline CDR1 is DFQATT and CDR2 is SNEGSKA (reference sequence). V shed 3 bases and J shed 7 bases, with 7 bases lying between them. For the CDR3, the DNA is TGCAGTGCTAGCGCGCGAAATGAGCAGTTCTTC. Amino acid sequence: CSASARNEQFF.

This chain joins TRBV5-1 and TRBJ2-1; TRBD2 aligns across 10 bases. Trimming took 1 base from V and 8 from J; bases not matched to a gene: 6. Germline values: CDR1 SGHRS, CDR2 YFSETQ. The CDR3 spans 15 residues. The CDR3 region has the DNA TGCGCCAGCAGCTTGAGTTGGCTAGCGGGGGATGAGCAGTTCTTC. Translation: CASSLSWLAGDEQFF. Supplemented by reference TRBV5-1 and TRBJ2-1, the full variable domain reads KAGVTQTPRYLIKTRGQQVTLSCSPISGHRSVSWYQQTPGQGLQFLFEYFSETQRNKGNFPGRFSGRQFSNSRSEMNVSTLELGDSALYLCASSLSWLAGDEQFFGPGTRLTVL.

This chain uses TRBV11-2 with TRBJ1-2, with 7 bases matching TRBD1. This CDR3 region has 18 residues. J was trimmed by 0 bases and V by 5 bases; bases with no gene match: 15. The V gene's germline CDR1 is SGHAT and CDR2 FQNNGV. DNA of the CDR3: TGTGCCAGCAGCCGATTAACAGGGGCCTCAAGGACTAACTATGGCTACACCTTC. This gives the protein CASSRLTGASRTNYGYTF.

The V call is TRBV10-3, the J call TRBJ1-3; TRBD1 agrees at 7 bases. V dropped 3 bases and J dropped 0; count of bases not matched to a gene: 5. Looked up from germline, CDR1 is ENHRY and CDR2 is SYGVKD. This CDR3 spans 16 amino acids. The CDR3 sequence: CAISDTGESSGNTIYF. The DNA of the CDR3 is TGTGCCATCAGTGACACAGGGGAGAGCTCTGGAAACACCATATATTTT.

This clone was detected only once. The rearrangement links TRBV2 to TRBJ2-3, with no clear D. Germline V gives CDR1 SNHLY, CDR2 FYNNEI. Trimming cost V 2 bases and J 1 base, with 16 bases left between them. The CDR3 length is 17 residues. CDR3 in amino acids: CASSETLGLSRTDTQYF. The CDR3 nucleotides read TGTGCCAGCAGTGAAACCCTTGGGCTTTCACGCACAGATACGCAGTATTTT.

The chain has TRBV9 and TRBJ2-1; possibly TRBD2 for D (6 bases). The CDR3 is 16 amino acids. Trimming pared 2 bases from V and 0 bases from J, leaving 12 bases between. Per germline, CDR1 SGDLS and CDR2 YYNGEE. The DNA of the CDR3 is TGTGCCAGCAGCGTCGGGAGCGGCGGCTCCTACAATGAGCAGTTCTTC. It encodes CASSVGSGGSYNEQFF. The full variable domain, in which reference TRBV9 and TRBJ2-1 provide the parts outside the CDR3, is DSGVTQTPKHLITATGQRVTLRCSPRSGDLSVYWYQQSLDQGLQFLIQYYNGEERAKGNILERFSAQQFPDLHSELNLSSLELGDSALYFCASSVGSGGSYNEQFFGPGTRLTVL.

The rearrangement links TRBV7-3 to TRBJ2-3; TRBD2 matches at 9 bases. The germline CDR1 and CDR2 sequences are SGHTA and FQGTGA. CDR3 length equals 15 residues. V lost 3 bases to trimming and J lost 2 bases; unmatched junction nucleotides: 3. CDR3 loop: CASSLLAGTTDTQYF. The CDR3 nucleotides are TGTGCCAGCAGCTTGCTAGCGGGGACCACAGATACGCAGTATTTT.

Written as DNA, the CDR3 is TGTGCCAGCAGCCAGGGTTTTCGGGGGAGCCAAGAGACCCAGTACTTC. Encoded protein: CASSQGFRGSQETQYF. V usage is TRBV4-2 and J usage is TRBJ2-5, with D possibly matching TRBD2 (6 bases). V lost 3 bases, J lost 1 base, and 15 bases lay in between. Germline loops: CDR1 LGHNA, CDR2 YNFKEQ. The CDR3 covers 16 residues.

A few counts support this clone. The chain is built from TRBV18 and TRBJ2-3; D is possibly TRBD1 (6 bases). In germline, CDR1 is KGHSH, CDR2 LQKENI. The CDR3 has 17 residues. V was shortened by 3 bases and J by 3 bases, with 19 bases between the two germline ends. The CDR3 loop is CASSPGASGVGTDTQYF. The CDR3 DNA is TGTGCCAGCTCACCGGGGGCTTCAGGGGTAGGAACAGATACGCAGTATTTT.

This clone was detected only a few times. The chain carries TRBV10-1 and TRBJ2-5; 7 bases are shared with TRBD1. V trimming: 5 bases; J trimming: 1 base; junction bases outside the gene matches: 4. Germline V gene sequence: CDR1 WNHNN, CDR2 SYGVQD (reference sequence). This CDR3 contains 14 residues. CDR3 sequence: CASSYRGFQETQYF. CDR3 bases: TGCGCCAGCAGTTACAGGGGTTTCCAAGAGACCCAGTACTTC.

The rearrangement links TRBV11-3 to TRBJ2-5, with a weak D call TRBD1 (5 bases). The CDR3 extends over 15 amino acids. Germline loops: CDR1 SGHNT, CDR2 YENEEA. The V end was cut by 5 bases, the J end by 5 bases, with 18 bases between. CDR3 amino acids: CASSPSREVGETQYF. The CDR3 DNA follows: TGTGCCAGCAGCCCGAGCAGGGAAGTGGGGGAGACCCAGTACTTC.

The chain links TRBV9 to TRBJ1-1; possible D gene TRBD1, 6 bases. Trimming removed 4 bases from V and 4 bases from J, with 14 bases in between. CDR3 length: 14 amino acids. The germline V gene encodes CDR1 SGDLS and CDR2 YYNGEE. The CDR3 region has the DNA TGTGCCAGCAGCCTTGACAGGTACCCCACTGAAGCTTTCTTT. Its protein product is CASSLDRYPTEAFF.

The chain links TRBV19 to TRBJ1-1; 12 bases agree with TRBD1. The CDR3 loop spans 15 amino acids. The V gene end was trimmed by 8 bases and the J gene end by 4 bases; junction bases not matched to a gene: 8. Germline values: CDR1 LNHDA, CDR2 SQIVND (reference sequence). The CDR3 DNA is TGTGCCAGTGGGGGGACAGGGGGCCTAAGCACTGAAGCTTTCTTT. It translates to CASGGTGGLSTEAFF.

This clone has more than one count but fewer than ten. The chain recombines TRBV19 with TRBJ2-3; D is possibly TRBD2 (6 bases). The V gene's germline CDR1 is LNHDA and CDR2 SQIVND (reference sequence). V gave up 7 bases and J gave up 4 bases, with 15 bases separating them. The CDR3 loop spans 14 amino acids. DNA for the CDR3: TGTGCCAGTACCAGACTAGTAGGCTCAGATACGCAGTATTTT. Translating it yields CASTRLVGSDTQYF.

The chain recombines TRBV29-1 with TRBJ1-1; D not certain. This CDR3 contains 12 residues. V dropped 2 bases and J dropped 0 bases, with 4 bases sitting between them. Looked up from germline, CDR1 is SQVTM and CDR2 is ANQGSEA. The CDR3 region is CSVEFMNTEAFF. CDR3 coding DNA: TGCAGCGTTGAATTCATGAACACTGAAGCTTTCTTT.

The gene calls are TRBV19 and TRBJ1-6, with 10 bases identical to TRBD1. From germline, CDR1 is LNHDA and CDR2 SQIVND (reference sequence). This CDR3 spans 15 amino acids. Losses at the gene ends were 7 bases for V and 5 bases for J; bases not matched to a gene: 5. DNA for the CDR3: TGTGCCAGTACACGACAGGGGGCGGATAATTCACCCCTCCACTTT. It encodes CASTRQGADNSPLHF.

This chain connects TRBV5-6 to TRBJ2-4; 9 bases agree with TRBD1. The CDR3 totals 16 residues. Unmatched junction bases numbered 7, after V lost 1 base and J lost 5 bases. Germline V gives CDR1 SGHDT, CDR2 YYEEEE. In nucleotides, the CDR3 is TGTGCCAGCAGCTTGATGGGACAGGGACCGGAAAACATTCAGTACTTC. It translates to CASSLMGQGPENIQYF.

The chain uses TRBV6-5 and TRBJ1-1; D is unclear. The CDR3 consists of 16 residues. Trimming cost V 0 bases and J 8 bases, with 19 bases left between them. Per the germline V gene, CDR1 is MNHEY and CDR2 is SVGAGI. For the CDR3, the DNA is TGTGCCAGCAGTTACTCGAGGGTGGGGTTTGGGAGGGAAGCTTTCTTT. This sequence encodes CASSYSRVGFGREAFF.

V and J are TRBV7-9 and TRBJ1-2; 7 nucleotides line up with TRBD1. Germline trimming cut 1 base from V and 11 bases from J; bases unmatched to any gene: 1. The CDR3 has 11 residues. Germline lookup yields CDR1 SEHNR and CDR2 FQNEAQ (reference sequence). The CDR3 spells CASSLGRGYTF. CDR3 nucleotide sequence: TGTGCCAGCAGCTTAGGCAGGGGGTACACCTTC.